The entry that follows covers one TCR beta chain sequence. This specimen comes from a study of cytomegalovirus exposure and HLA in healthy donors. Repertoires were generated with immunoSEQ multiplex PCR, while TCRdb's copy carries only in-frame clones and drops some. The data contain roughly 260,000 clones, around 91% of them singletons. This CDR3 spans 15 amino acids. The germline gives CDR1 SGHRS, CDR2 YFSETQ. Between the trimmed V and J ends, which lost 4 bases and 4 bases, there was a span of 18 bases. The chain has TRBV5-1 and TRBJ2-7, with a tentative D call TRBD1 (6 bases). The receptor comes from a woman between 18 and 29 years old in good health and CMV-seronegative. Sample: PBMCs. CDR3 sequence (DNA): TGCGCCAGCAGCCTAGCCGCGACAGGTTTGTACGAGCAGTACTTC. This encodes CASSLAATGLYEQYF.